Following are 7 T cell receptor beta chains from one sample sequenced in a study of post-analysis software for immune sequencing data. TCR beta cDNA libraries had unique molecular identifiers. TCRdb processed the PCR reads anew with MiXCR; each CDR3 protein has one entry. The profile shows about 680,000 distinct CDR3 sequences, around 64% of them singletons. These TCRs' antigens remain unknown. Findings and caveats of the study: Elevated frequency relative to controls characterized roughly five TRBV segments in patients, TRBV5-6, TRBV5-1 and TRBV20-1 among them.

The sequenced sample consisted of blood. These receptors were collected from a girl aged 2-15 years with multiple sclerosis.

The V call is TRBV6-5, the J call TRBJ2-7, with 7 positions matching TRBD1. Germline lookup yields CDR1 MNHEY and CDR2 SVGAGI. There are 15 residues in the CDR3. J gave up 1 base and V 6 bases, and 9 bases lay outside the gene matches. The CDR3 loop reads CASRAPDRASYEQYF. The CDR3 nucleotides read TGTGCCAGCAGAGCCCCTGACAGGGCATCCTACGAGCAGTACTTC.

The CDR3 DNA reads TGCAGCGTGACCCGCTCCAGCACAGATACGCAGTATTTT. Its translation is CSVTRSSTDTQYF. The chain recombines TRBV29-1 with TRBJ2-3; D remains ambiguous. CDR1 SQVTM and CDR2 ANQGSEA come from the germline V gene. The CDR3 loop spans 13 amino acids. With 6 bases removed from V and 0 bases from J, the gap between germline ends came to 10 bases.

This clonotype was seen a handful of times. The chain links TRBV5-1 to TRBJ2-1, with 7 bases aligning to TRBD1. Germline V CDR1 and CDR2: SGHRS, YFSETQ. The J segment lost 5 bases and the V segment lost 0 bases, leaving 5 bases of the junction unmatched. The CDR3 has 15 amino acids. CDR3 protein: CASSLEGGVHNEQFF. The CDR3 coding sequence is TGCGCCAGCAGCTTGGAAGGGGGCGTCCACAATGAGCAGTTCTTC.

The sample holds a few counts of this clonotype. The chain employs TRBV6-6 and TRBJ2-3, with D possibly matching TRBD1 (6 bases). The CDR3 covers 14 residues. Germline V gene data show CDR1 as MNHNY and CDR2 as SVGAGI (reference sequence). Between the trimmed V and J ends, which lost 7 bases and 3 bases, there was a span of 14 bases. The CDR3 spells CASKVDRSTDTQYF. As DNA, the CDR3 is TGTGCCAGCAAGGTCGACAGGAGTACAGATACGCAGTATTTT.

This sequence joins TRBV6-6 and TRBJ1-1; no clear D. Trimming shortened V by 0 bases and J by 6 bases, and 14 bases separated the two germline ends. Germline V gene data show CDR1 as MNHNY and CDR2 as SVGAGI (reference sequence). The CDR3 is 15 residues long. The chain's CDR3 is CASSYSTAAQAEAFF. Here the CDR3 DNA reads TGTGCCAGCAGTTACTCGACGGCAGCCCAAGCTGAAGCTTTCTTT.

The chain carries TRBV5-1 and TRBJ1-2, with a tentative D call TRBD1 (5 bases). Per germline, CDR1 SGHRS and CDR2 YFSETQ. The CDR3 totals 15 residues. V lost 1 base, J lost 5 bases, and 15 bases lay in between. The CDR3 loop reads CASSLLPDSSYGYTF. The CDR3 region has the DNA TGCGCCAGCAGCTTGCTACCAGACAGCTCTTATGGCTACACCTTC.

The chain combines TRBV9 with TRBJ2-1; D gene ambiguous. Germline V lookup: CDR1 SGDLS, CDR2 YYNGEE. V lost 0 bases and J 0 bases, leaving 7 bases between the germline ends. There are 15 residues in the CDR3. CDR3 region: CASSVGEPSYNEQFF. CDR3 coding DNA: TGTGCCAGCAGCGTAGGTGAACCCTCCTACAATGAGCAGTTCTTC.